The rows below give T cell receptor beta chains drawn from one sample of a study of shared clonotypes between healthy human individuals. TCRdb's copy holds only in-frame clones and misses some; the assay was immunoSEQ multiplex PCR. The profile shows some 2.3 million clones, just over 90% of them singletons. Sequenced input: naive CD4+ T cells from PBMCs. The receptors shown here come from a man between 18 and 29 years old in good health. Some clones in this sample may be carry-over from other donors' samples. Each CDR3 is given with its conserved first and last residue. The D gene is left open where the match is weak. The size entry is marked missing in some rows and otherwise reads once, few, many or a size class.

DNA	CDR3	D	size	V	J
TGCGCCAGCAGCCAATCTAGGCCGAGCACAGATACGCAGTATTTT	CASSQSRPSTDTQYF	NA	NA	TRBV4-3	TRBJ2-3
TGTGCCAGCAGCTTTCAGGGGGCGGGTAGGGGCAATCAGCCCCAGCATTTT	CASSFQGAGRGNQPQHF	TRBD1	NA	TRBV7-2	TRBJ1-5
TGCAGCGTTTCCACCGTGGGGGCTGGAAACACCATATATTTT	CSVSTVGAGNTIYF	NA	few	TRBV29-1	TRBJ1-3
TGCGGTGGACAGGTGCTTATGAACACTGAAGCTTTCTTT	CGGQVLMNTEAFF	TRBD1	few	TRBV29-1	TRBJ1-1
TGCAGCGTTGGGGGACTAGCGGGAGGGCCGTGGGAGACCCAGTACTTC	CSVGGLAGGPWETQYF	TRBD2	NA	TRBV29-1	TRBJ2-5
TGCAGCGTCGAAATCGGGCGCGGCACTGAAGCTTTCTTT	CSVEIGRGTEAFF	NA	NA	TRBV29-1	TRBJ1-1
TGTGCCAGCAGCTTATCCAGGGGAGAAACCGGGGAGCTGTTTTTT	CASSLSRGETGELFF	NA	NA	TRBV7-9	TRBJ2-2
TGTGCCAGCAGTGGGTGGGGCAATCAGCCCCAGCATTTT	CASSGWGNQPQHF	NA	NA	TRBV27	TRBJ1-5
TGTGCCAGCATCCCCCTCGGAGGGCCCCGATTCTACAATGAGCAGTTCTTC	CASIPLGGPRFYNEQFF	NA	NA	TRBV27	TRBJ2-1
TGTGCCAGCAGTTCGGCGGGTAACTATGGCTACACCTTC	CASSSAGNYGYTF	NA	NA	TRBV6-6	TRBJ1-2
TGCGCCAGCAGGCAGCAGGGTACTCAGCCCCAGCATTTT	CASRQQGTQPQHF	NA	NA	TRBV23-1	TRBJ1-5
TGTGCCAGCAGCTTGACTGGGGACACTGAAGCTTTCTTT	CASSLTGDTEAFF	NA	NA	TRBV7-8	TRBJ1-1
TGCGCCAGCAGCTTGGTGCCAGGCGCTAGCAATCAGCCCCAGCATTTT	CASSLVPGASNQPQHF	NA	NA	TRBV5-1	TRBJ1-5